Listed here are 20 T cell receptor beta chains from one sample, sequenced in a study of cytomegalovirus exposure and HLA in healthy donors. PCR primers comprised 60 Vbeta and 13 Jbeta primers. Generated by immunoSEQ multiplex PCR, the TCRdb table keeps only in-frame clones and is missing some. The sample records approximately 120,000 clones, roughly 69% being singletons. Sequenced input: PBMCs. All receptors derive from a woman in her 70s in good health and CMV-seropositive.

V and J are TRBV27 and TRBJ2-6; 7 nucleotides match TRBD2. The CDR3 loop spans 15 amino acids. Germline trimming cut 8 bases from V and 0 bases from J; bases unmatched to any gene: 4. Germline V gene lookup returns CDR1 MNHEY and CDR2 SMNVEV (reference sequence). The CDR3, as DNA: TGTGCCAGCCACCGGGGGGACTCTGGGGCCAACGTCCTGACTTTC. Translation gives CASHRGDSGANVLTF.

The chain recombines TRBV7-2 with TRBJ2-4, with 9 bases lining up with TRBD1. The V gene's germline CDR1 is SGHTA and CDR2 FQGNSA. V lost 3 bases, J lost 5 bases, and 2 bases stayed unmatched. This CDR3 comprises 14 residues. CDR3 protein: CASSLDRGQNIQYF. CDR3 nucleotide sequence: TGTGCCAGCAGCTTGGACAGGGGCCAAAACATTCAGTACTTC.

The CDR3 sequence: CATRMTGVTSYEQYF. Here the CDR3 DNA reads TGTGCCACCCGAATGACAGGCGTAACTTCCTACGAGCAGTACTTC. The V gene is TRBV27, the J gene TRBJ2-7, with D perhaps matching TRBD1 (6 bases). The CDR3 has 15 residues. CDR1 is MNHEY, CDR2 SMNVEV, per germline (reference sequence). The V gene lost 10 bases and the J gene lost 1 base, with 20 bases spanning the gap.

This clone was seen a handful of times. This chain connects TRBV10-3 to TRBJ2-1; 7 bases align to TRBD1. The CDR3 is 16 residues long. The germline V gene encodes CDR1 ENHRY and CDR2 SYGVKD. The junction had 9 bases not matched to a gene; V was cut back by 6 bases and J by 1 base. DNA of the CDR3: TGTGCCATCAGAGCCACCGGGACAGATTCCTACAATGAGCAGTTCTTC. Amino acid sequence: CAIRATGTDSYNEQFF.

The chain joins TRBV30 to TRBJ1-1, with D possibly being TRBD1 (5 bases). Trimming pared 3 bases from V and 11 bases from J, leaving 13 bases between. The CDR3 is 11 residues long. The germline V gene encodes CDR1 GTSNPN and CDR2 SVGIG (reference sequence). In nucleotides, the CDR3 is TGTGCCTGGAGAAGCCAGGGTGAGGCTTTCTTT. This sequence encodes CAWRSQGEAFF.

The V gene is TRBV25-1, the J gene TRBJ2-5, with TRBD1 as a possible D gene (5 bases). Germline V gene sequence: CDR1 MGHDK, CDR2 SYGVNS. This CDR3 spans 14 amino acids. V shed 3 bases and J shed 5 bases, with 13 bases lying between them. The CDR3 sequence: CASSDQGSRETQYF. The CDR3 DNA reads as TGTGCCAGCAGTGACCAGGGTAGCAGGGAGACCCAGTACTTC.

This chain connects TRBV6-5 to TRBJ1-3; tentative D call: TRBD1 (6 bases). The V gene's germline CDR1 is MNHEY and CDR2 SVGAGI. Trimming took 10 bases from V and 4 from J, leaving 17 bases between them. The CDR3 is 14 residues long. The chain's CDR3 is CATQGQSAGNTIYF. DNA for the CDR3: TGTGCCACCCAAGGACAGTCCGCGGGAAACACCATATATTTT.

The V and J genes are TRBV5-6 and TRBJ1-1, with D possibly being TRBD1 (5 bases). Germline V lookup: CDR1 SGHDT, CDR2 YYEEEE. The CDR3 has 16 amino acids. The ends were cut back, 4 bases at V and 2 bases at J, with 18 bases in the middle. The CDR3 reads CASSPGHHIPNTEAFF. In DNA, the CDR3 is TGTGCCAGCAGCCCAGGACACCATATACCTAACACTGAAGCTTTCTTT.

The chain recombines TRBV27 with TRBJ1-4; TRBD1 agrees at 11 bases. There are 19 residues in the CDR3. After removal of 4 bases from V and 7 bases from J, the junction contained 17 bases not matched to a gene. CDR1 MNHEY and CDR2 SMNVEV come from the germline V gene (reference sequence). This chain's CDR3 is CASSSLRTGGFRAGEKLFF. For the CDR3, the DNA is TGTGCCAGCAGTTCGCTCCGGACAGGGGGCTTTAGGGCGGGTGAAAAACTGTTTTTT. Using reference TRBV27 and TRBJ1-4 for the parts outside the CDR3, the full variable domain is EAQVTQNPRYLITVTGKKLTVTCSQNMNHEYMSWYRQDPGLGLRQIYYSMNVEVTDKGDVPEGYKVSRKEKRNFPLILESPSPNQTSLYFCASSSLRTGGFRAGEKLFFGSGTQLSVL.

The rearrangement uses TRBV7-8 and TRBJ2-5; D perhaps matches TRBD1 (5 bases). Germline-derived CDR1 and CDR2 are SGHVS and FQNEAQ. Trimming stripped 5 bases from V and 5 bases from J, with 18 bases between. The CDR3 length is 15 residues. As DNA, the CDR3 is TGTGCCAGCAGCGGAGAGACAGAGGATACGGAGACCCAGTACTTC. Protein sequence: CASSGETEDTETQYF.

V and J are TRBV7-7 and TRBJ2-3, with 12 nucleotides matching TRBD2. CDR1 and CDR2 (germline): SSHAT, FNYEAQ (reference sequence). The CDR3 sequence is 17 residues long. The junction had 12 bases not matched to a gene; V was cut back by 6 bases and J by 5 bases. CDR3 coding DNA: TGTGCCAGCAGTCTAGGGGCTAGCGGGGGGGCGATAGATACGCAGTATTTT. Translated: CASSLGASGGAIDTQYF.

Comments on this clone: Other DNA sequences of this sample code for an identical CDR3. CDR3 sequence reads: CASSLVLAGGRETQYF. The CDR3 nucleotides are TGCGCCAGCAGCTTGGTTCTAGCGGGGGGGCGTGAGACCCAGTACTTC. V gene TRBV5-1 combines with J gene TRBJ2-5; TRBD2 aligns across 12 bases. V lost 0 bases to trimming and J lost 5 bases; unmatched junction nucleotides: 5. This CDR3 spans 16 amino acids. Looked up from germline, CDR1 is SGHRS and CDR2 is YFSETQ.

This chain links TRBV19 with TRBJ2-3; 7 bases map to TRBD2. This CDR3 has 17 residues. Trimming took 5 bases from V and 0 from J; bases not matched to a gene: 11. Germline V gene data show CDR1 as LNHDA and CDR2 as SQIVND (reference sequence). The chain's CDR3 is CASSPRGGGSSTDTQYF. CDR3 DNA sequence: TGTGCCAGTAGTCCACGTGGGGGGGGATCTAGCACAGATACGCAGTATTTT.

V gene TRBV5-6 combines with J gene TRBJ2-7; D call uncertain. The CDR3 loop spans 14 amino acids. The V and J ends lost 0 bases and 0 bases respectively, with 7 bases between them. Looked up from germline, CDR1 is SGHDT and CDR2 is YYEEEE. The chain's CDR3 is CASSLGQVSYEQYF. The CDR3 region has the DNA TGTGCCAGCAGCTTGGGGCAGGTCTCCTACGAGCAGTACTTC.

CDR3 nucleotides: TGCGCCAGCAGCTTGGCTGGCAGGGGCCCCAGTGAAGCTTTCTTT. Translated, it gives CASSLAGRGPSEAFF. V gene TRBV5-1 combines with J gene TRBJ1-1; a weak D match, TRBD1 (6 bases). The CDR3 has 15 residues. The germline V gene encodes CDR1 SGHRS and CDR2 YFSETQ. V was clipped by 0 bases and J by 7 bases, with 16 bases between them.

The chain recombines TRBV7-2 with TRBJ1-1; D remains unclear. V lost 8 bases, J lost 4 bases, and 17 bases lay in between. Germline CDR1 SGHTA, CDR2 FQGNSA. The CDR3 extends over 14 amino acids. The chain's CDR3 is CASAYRERSTEAFF. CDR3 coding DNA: TGTGCCAGCGCGTATCGGGAGCGGAGCACTGAAGCTTTCTTT.

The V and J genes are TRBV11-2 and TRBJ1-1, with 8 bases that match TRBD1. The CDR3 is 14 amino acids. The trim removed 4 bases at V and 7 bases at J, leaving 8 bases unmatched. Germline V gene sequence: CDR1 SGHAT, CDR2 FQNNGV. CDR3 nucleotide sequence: TGTGCCAGCAGCTCCCCCCGACAGGGGAATGAAGCTTTCTTT. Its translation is CASSSPRQGNEAFF. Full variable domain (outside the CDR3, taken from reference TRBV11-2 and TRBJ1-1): EAGVAQSPRYKIIEKRQSVAFWCNPISGHATLYWYQQILGQGPKLLIQFQNNGVVDDSQLPKDRFSAERLKGVDSTLKIQPAKLEDSAVYLCASSSPRQGNEAFFGQGTRLTVV.

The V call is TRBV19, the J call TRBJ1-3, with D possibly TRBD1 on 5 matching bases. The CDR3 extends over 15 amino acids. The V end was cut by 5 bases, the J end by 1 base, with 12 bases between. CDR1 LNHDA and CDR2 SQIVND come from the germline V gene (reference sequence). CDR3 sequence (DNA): TGTGCCAGTAGTCCCGGGGGAGGGTCTGGAAACACCATATATTTT. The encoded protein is CASSPGGGSGNTIYF.

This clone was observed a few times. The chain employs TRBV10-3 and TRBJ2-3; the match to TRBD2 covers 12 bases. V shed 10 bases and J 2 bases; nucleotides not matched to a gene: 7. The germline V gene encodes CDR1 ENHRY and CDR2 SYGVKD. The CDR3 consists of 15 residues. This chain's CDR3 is CATVLAGGATDTQYF. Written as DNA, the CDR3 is TGTGCCACGGTACTAGCGGGGGGTGCCACAGATACGCAGTATTTT.

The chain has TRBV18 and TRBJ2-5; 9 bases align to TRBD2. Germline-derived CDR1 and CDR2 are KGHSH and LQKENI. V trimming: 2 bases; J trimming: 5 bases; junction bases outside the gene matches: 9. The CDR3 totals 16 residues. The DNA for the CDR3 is TGTGCCAGCTCACCAAGAGTGACTAGCGGTGGGGAGACCCAGTACTTC. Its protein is CASSPRVTSGGETQYF.